Each of the 18 T cell receptor beta chains below was sequenced from the same sample in a study of human T cells and chemical hapten exposure. Sample time point: patch test 2, 6 weeks after DPC sensitization. Described treatment: therapeutic diphenylcyclopropenone sensitization with weekly scalp DPC. Using its own MiXCR run on the RACE reads, TCRdb lists one record per CDR3 protein. The sample yields more than 90,000 distinct CDR3 sequences, 11% seen once. The material was whole blood, obtained in connection with sensitization to the hapten diphenylcyclopropenone (DPC). These TCRs come from a woman aged 35 to 49 with alopecia areata. Some clones in this sample may be carry-over from other donors' samples.

This clonotype was detected many times. The CDR3 coding sequence is TGTGCCAGCAGTCCGGGGGGAGGGGCCCAGTACTTC. Encoded protein: CASSPGGGAQYF. V gene TRBV27 combines with J gene TRBJ2-5, with TRBD2 matching 7 bases. The CDR3 is 12 residues long. V was pared by 5 bases and J by 9 bases, with 6 bases of the junction left unmatched. Germline loops: CDR1 MNHEY, CDR2 SMNVEV (reference sequence).

This clonotype was counted only a few times. The chain recombines TRBV4-3 with TRBJ2-1; 10 bases fit TRBD2. Germline values: CDR1 LGHNA, CDR2 YSLEER. The V gene end was trimmed by 4 bases and the J gene end by 0 bases; junction bases not matched to a gene: 6. The length of the CDR3 is 17 residues. CDR3 nucleotide sequence: TGCGCCAGCAGCCCAGGACTAGCGGTCACCTCCTACAATGAGCAGTTCTTC. Protein: CASSPGLAVTSYNEQFF.

The rearrangement links TRBV19 to TRBJ2-2, with TRBD1 matching over 9 bases. There are 14 residues in the CDR3. The germline V gene has CDR1 LNHDA and CDR2 SQIVND (reference sequence). V gave up 5 bases and J gave up 5 bases; unmatched junction bases: 3. The CDR3 region has the DNA TGTGCCAGTAGTGGGACAGGGAGGACCGGGGAGCTGTTTTTT. This translates into CASSGTGRTGELFF. Complete variable domain (other parts from reference TRBV19 and TRBJ2-2): DGGITQSPKYLFRKEGQNVTLSCEQNLNHDAMYWYRQDPGQGLRLIYYSQIVNDFQKGDIAEGYSVSREKKESFPLTVTSAQKNPTAFYLCASSGTGRTGELFFGEGSRLTVL.

Concerning this clonotype: A much larger clone lies one base from this, so it may be a read error. CDR3 bases: TGTGCCAGCAGCCCAACAGGGGGCGCCCCGTCGGTAGAGACCCGGTACTTC. Its protein product is CASSPTGGAPSVETRYF. The J gene is TRBJ2-5, the V gene TRBV6-5; 9 positions agree with TRBD1. The CDR3 totals 17 residues. The germline CDR1 and CDR2 sequences are MNHEY and SVGAGI.

This clonotype was picked up a small number of times. This chain connects TRBV18 to TRBJ2-1, with a possible D match to TRBD2 (7 bases). The CDR3 is 14 amino acids. CDR1 is KGHSH and CDR2 is LQKENI in the germline V gene. Deletions cut 3 bases from V and 15 bases from J, with 21 bases between. CDR3: CASSPQAGASPLFF. CDR3 sequence (DNA): TGTGCCAGCTCACCCCAGGCGGGGGCCTCCCCTTTGTTCTTC.

Many counts were recorded for this clonotype. The chain employs TRBV6-6 and TRBJ2-2; D uncertain. Trimming stripped 0 bases from V and 4 bases from J, with 12 bases between. Germline V gives CDR1 MNHNY, CDR2 SVGAGI (reference sequence). The CDR3 has 16 residues. The DNA for the CDR3 is TGTGCCAGCAGTTACTCGACGGCGAGAAGCACCGGGGAGCTGTTTTTT. It specifies CASSYSTARSTGELFF.

The chain carries TRBV20-1 and TRBJ2-7; no reliable D call. The CDR3 consists of 10 residues. CDR1 is DFQATT, CDR2 SNEGSKA, per germline (reference sequence). V lost 6 bases to trimming and J lost 2 bases, with 5 bases between them. CDR3 in amino acids: CSAGTYEQYF. DNA for the CDR3: TGCAGTGCCGGAACCTACGAGCAGTACTTC.

The V and J genes are TRBV3-1 and TRBJ2-1; 9 bases agree with TRBD2. Germline CDR1 LGHDT, CDR2 YNNKEL (reference sequence). J gave up 7 bases and V 6 bases, and 7 bases lay outside the gene matches. The CDR3 totals 14 residues. CDR3 nucleotide sequence: TGTGCCAGCAGTGGCGGGAGGGTCGGTAATGAGCAGTTCTTC. Translating it yields CASSGGRVGNEQFF.

This clonotype was seen repeatedly, ten times or more. The J gene is TRBJ1-1, the V gene TRBV10-3; D ambiguous. Looked up from germline, CDR1 is ENHRY and CDR2 is SYGVKD. The CDR3 sequence is 13 residues long. Deletions cut 7 bases from V and 3 bases from J, with 12 bases between. CDR3 coding DNA: TGTGCCATCAAGGCCAGTCAGGACACTGAAGCTTTCTTT. It encodes CAIKASQDTEAFF.

This clonotype has a count of ten or more. This chain joins TRBV27 and TRBJ2-7; 8 bases are shared with TRBD1. The J segment lost 3 bases and the V segment lost 5 bases, leaving 12 bases of the junction unmatched. Germline V CDR1 and CDR2: MNHEY, SMNVEV (reference sequence). The CDR3 has 16 residues. The CDR3 nucleotides read TGTGCCAGCAGTCTCTGGCCAAGACAGGGGTACTACGAGCAGTACTTC. Protein sequence: CASSLWPRQGYYEQYF.

This clonotype was found many times. The J gene is TRBJ2-1, the V gene TRBV29-1; TRBD1 aligns across 7 bases. The CDR3 runs to 13 residues. Germline CDR1 and CDR2: SQVTM and ANQGSEA. The V gene end was trimmed by 5 bases and the J gene end by 4 bases; junction bases not matched to a gene: 5. The CDR3: CSVWTGAYNEQFF. DNA of the CDR3: TGCAGCGTTTGGACAGGTGCTTACAATGAGCAGTTCTTC.

In this sample, this clonotype turned up many times. This rearrangement joins TRBV12-3 or TRBV12-4 to TRBJ1-6; D is possibly TRBD1 (5 bases). V was pared by 6 bases and J by 7 bases, with 16 bases between. This CDR3 is 15 amino acids long. CDR3 protein: CASSPRGLGNSPLHF. The CDR3 DNA sequence: TGTGCCAGCAGCCCCCGGGGACTGGGGAATTCACCCCTCCACTTT.

Ten or more counts support this clonotype. The chain is built from TRBV20-1 and TRBJ2-4; D uncertain. CDR3 size: 13 residues. Trimming left V 5 bases short and J 1 base short, with 9 bases between. The germline V gene has CDR1 DFQATT and CDR2 SNEGSKA (reference sequence). CDR3 amino acids: CSAPPGAKNIQYF. CDR3 DNA sequence: TGCAGTGCTCCCCCCGGCGCCAAAAACATTCAGTACTTC.

There are many counts of this clonotype. The rearrangement uses TRBV7-2 and TRBJ2-7; 8 bases agree with TRBD2. The length of the CDR3 is 15 residues. V lost 1 base and J lost 5; bases outside the gene matches: 7. Germline values: CDR1 SGHTA, CDR2 FQGNSA. CDR3 amino acids: CASSLGSGSNNEQYF. The CDR3 region has the DNA TGTGCCAGCAGCTTAGGGAGCGGGAGCAACAACGAGCAGTACTTC.

This clonotype turned up a few times. The rearrangement uses TRBV18 and TRBJ2-1; TRBD2 aligns across 13 bases. The CDR3 is 15 residues long. The germline CDR1 and CDR2 sequences are KGHSH and LQKENI. V shed 5 bases, J shed 6 bases, and the junction held 4 bases outside the gene matches. CDR3 residues: CASSSGLAGANEQFF. The CDR3 DNA follows: TGTGCCAGCTCATCCGGACTAGCGGGAGCCAATGAGCAGTTCTTC.

This clonotype was counted at least ten times. The rearrangement joins TRBV29-1 to TRBJ1-2, with TRBD1 matching over 12 bases. The CDR3 loop spans 17 amino acids. Per the germline V gene, CDR1 is SQVTM and CDR2 is ANQGSEA. V shed 2 bases and J 5 bases; nucleotides not matched to a gene: 12. The CDR3 here is CSVERRDRGRLRYGYTF. The CDR3 DNA follows: TGCAGCGTTGAACGTAGGGACAGGGGGCGTCTCCGGTATGGCTACACCTTC.

Many counts were recorded for this clonotype. The V gene is TRBV7-2, the J gene TRBJ2-1; no clear D. Germline V gene lookup returns CDR1 SGHTA and CDR2 FQGNSA. V gave up 4 bases and J gave up 0 bases, with 10 bases separating them. The CDR3 is 15 residues long. The CDR3 here is CASSSPVSSYNEQFF. CDR3 nucleotides: TGTGCCAGCAGCTCCCCCGTCAGCTCCTACAATGAGCAGTTCTTC.

This clonotype was recorded at least ten times. The chain carries TRBV15 and TRBJ1-1; 7 nucleotides match TRBD1. This CDR3 has 14 amino acids. V gave up 4 bases and J gave up 1 base; unmatched junction bases: 3. CDR1 is LNHNV and CDR2 is YYDKDF in the germline V gene (reference sequence). The CDR3 coding sequence is TGTGCCACCAGCACGGGGACAGCGAACACTGAAGCTTTCTTT. Translated, it gives CATSTGTANTEAFF.